Reported below is one TCR beta chain. Its cognate antigen is unknown. The source of the sample is a study of a mutant IDH1 vaccine in newly diagnosed glioma. Study details: Most patients had radiochemotherapy with temozolomide before enrollment; others had one alone. Whole-study results and caveats: Overall, just under 95% of patients had vaccine-induced immune responses. Among top peripheral T cell clonotypes, changes seemed unrelated to pseudoprogression.

Time point in this sample: baseline, week 1 (first vaccination visit). The sample's treatment: pre-vaccination baseline after standard-of-care therapy. Assay: immunoSEQ multiplex PCR; the TCRdb copy retains only in-frame clones and omits some. This sample has around 99,000 clones, with around 77% found just once. The sequenced sample was PBMCs, obtained from a glioma patient treated with radiotherapy, temozolomide or both. This clonotype originated in a man in his forties with glioma.

The CDR3 protein is CASNPRTGVNTEAFF. CDR3 DNA sequence: TGCGCCAGTAACCCCAGGACAGGGGTGAACACTGAAGCTTTCTTT. The chain links TRBV5-1 to TRBJ1-1; 9 nucleotides agree with TRBD1. From germline, CDR1 is SGHRS and CDR2 YFSETQ. The CDR3 consists of 15 residues. The trim removed 8 bases at V and 0 bases at J, leaving 8 bases unmatched.